The clone carrying this T cell receptor (beta chain) was picked up many times. The source of the sample is a study of HIV-infected patients and healthy controls. This CDR3 has 15 residues. The V gene's germline CDR1 is DFQATT and CDR2 SNEGSKA (reference sequence). The V and J ends lost 0 bases and 2 bases respectively, with 8 bases between them. Alpha and beta constant-region primers primed reverse transcription of around 550 ng RNA. Using multiplexing indices, alpha and beta chain libraries were generated apart by chain-specific third strand synthesis. TCRdb redid the calling of the 5' RACE reads with MiXCR, one entry per CDR3 protein. The sample has about 5,700 distinct CDR3 sequences, 7.5% to 10% seen once. Follow-up blood was drawn about 14 weeks, roughly three months, after antiretroviral therapy began. All unsorted peripheral T cells were captured because whole blood was used without fractionation.

The clonotype comes from an adult with HIV infection. The genes are TRBV20-1 and TRBJ2-6; D is unresolved. This specimen was blood, taken during antiretroviral therapy. The CDR3 nucleotides are TGCAGTGCTAGAGATGCCCAGGCTGGGGCCAACGTCCTGACTTTC. Translation: CSARDAQAGANVLTF.